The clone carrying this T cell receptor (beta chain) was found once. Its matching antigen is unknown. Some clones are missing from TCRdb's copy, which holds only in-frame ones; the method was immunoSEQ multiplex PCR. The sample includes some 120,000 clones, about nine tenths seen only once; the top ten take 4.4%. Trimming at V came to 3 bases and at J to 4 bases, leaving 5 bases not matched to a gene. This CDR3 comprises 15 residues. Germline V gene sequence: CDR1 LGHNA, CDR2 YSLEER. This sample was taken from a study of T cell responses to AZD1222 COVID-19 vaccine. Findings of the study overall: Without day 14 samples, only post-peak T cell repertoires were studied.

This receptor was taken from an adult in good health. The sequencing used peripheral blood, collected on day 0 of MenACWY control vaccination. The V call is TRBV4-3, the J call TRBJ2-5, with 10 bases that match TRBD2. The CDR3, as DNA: TGCGCCAGCAGCCAGTTAGCGGGGGGCACAGAGACCCAGTACTTC. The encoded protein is CASSQLAGGTETQYF.